Listed here is a single TCR beta chain. The antigen is not known. Profiled with immunoSEQ multiplex PCR; TCRdb holds only in-frame clones, not every one. The table has over 850,000 clones, 75% to 80% seen once. This specimen comes from a study of shared clonotypes between healthy human individuals. In the study overall: Three plates each covered CD4 naive and memory; CD8 naive two, CD8 memory one.

Germline values: CDR1 MNHEY, CDR2 SMNVEV (reference sequence). This CDR3 has 16 residues. Between the trimmed V and J ends, which lost 2 bases and 8 bases, there was a span of 20 bases. Whole-study findings and limits: Against clonotypes common to all four donors, non-shared ones had lower generation probabilities.

This chain links TRBV27 with TRBJ2-3; maybe TRBD1 (5 bases). Sequenced input: memory CD4+ T cells from PBMCs. Subset in this sample: CD45RA-negative fraction. This receptor was taken from a man between 18 and 29 years old in good health. Some clones in this sample may be carry-over from other donors' samples. DNA for the CDR3: TGTGCCAGCAGTTTACCCAGGACGCAAGGGGTTGGTACGCAGTATTTT. Its translation: CASSLPRTQGVGTQYF.